This passage covers 25 T cell receptor beta chains from one sample sequenced in a study of a mutant IDH1 vaccine in newly diagnosed glioma. These receptors lack a known antigen. TCRdb's table, derived via immunoSEQ multiplex PCR, lists solely in-frame clones and lacks some. The data show over 55,000 clones, with around 80% seen just once and roughly 8.1% held by the top ten. This sample's time point: week 23, last vaccination. Vaccination comprised doses that each held 300 ug of mutant IDH1 20-mer peptide, plus topical imiquimod. The source material was PBMCs, sampled from a glioma patient whose treatment included an IDH1 peptide vaccine. The receptors come from a woman aged 40-49 years with glioma. Some clones in this sample may be carry-over from other donors' samples.

The rearrangement uses TRBV5-1 and TRBJ2-7, with TRBD2 matching over 12 bases. This CDR3 contains 15 residues. CDR1 SGHRS and CDR2 YFSETQ come from the germline V gene. V was pared by 3 bases and J by 3 bases, with 4 bases of the junction left unmatched. The CDR3 spells CASSSPGLAGYEQYF. DNA of the CDR3: TGCGCCAGCAGCTCGCCGGGACTAGCGGGCTACGAGCAGTACTTC. The full variable domain, its missing parts supplied by reference TRBV5-1 and TRBJ2-7, is KAGVTQTPRYLIKTRGQQVTLSCSPISGHRSVSWYQQTPGQGLQFLFEYFSETQRNKGNFPGRFSGRQFSNSRSEMNVSTLELGDSALYLCASSSPGLAGYEQYFGPGTRLTVT.

The V gene is TRBV15, the J gene TRBJ2-2; D unclear. The ends were cut back, 3 bases at V and 0 bases at J, with 8 bases in the middle. Germline V gives CDR1 LNHNV, CDR2 YYDKDF (reference sequence). This CDR3 region has 15 residues. CDR3 DNA sequence: TGTGCCACCAGCAGTCCCGGTTCGAACACCGGGGAGCTGTTTTTT. This translates into CATSSPGSNTGELFF.

The J gene is TRBJ1-1, the V gene TRBV4-3, with D unresolved. V was cut by 0 bases and J by 1 base, with 6 bases left in between. Looked up from germline, CDR1 is LGHNA and CDR2 is YSLEER. CDR3 size: 14 residues. CDR3 residues: CASSQDWRNTEAFF. The CDR3 region has the DNA TGCGCCAGCAGCCAAGATTGGAGGAACACTGAAGCTTTCTTT.

J is TRBJ1-1 and V is TRBV2; D is possibly TRBD1 (5 bases). CDR3 size: 12 residues. Trimming removed 9 bases from V and 5 bases from J, with 13 bases in between. Germline V lookup: CDR1 SNHLY, CDR2 FYNNEI. In DNA, the CDR3 is TGTGCCAGTCCTGGAGGGGCAACTGAAGCTTTCTTT. Protein sequence: CASPGGATEAFF.

The rearrangement uses TRBV2 and TRBJ1-4, with TRBD1 identical over 8 bases. Germline assignment: CDR1 SNHLY and CDR2 FYNNEI. Germline trimming cut 6 bases from V and 8 bases from J; bases unmatched to any gene: 5. This CDR3 contains 13 residues. CDR3 sequence reads: CASSRGLEEKLFF. For the CDR3, the DNA is TGTGCCAGCAGCAGGGGGCTAGAGGAAAAACTGTTTTTT.

This clone has a single count. The DNA of the CDR3 is TGCGCCAGCAGCACGGGACAGGGCACTTCACCCCTCCACTTT. Residues: CASSTGQGTSPLHF. This sequence joins TRBV5-1 and TRBJ1-6; 9 nucleotides line up with TRBD1. Germline CDR1 is SGHRS and CDR2 is YFSETQ. This CDR3 is built from 14 residues. V lost 4 bases to trimming and J lost 9 bases; unmatched junction nucleotides: 5.

This clone was picked up a small number of times. The rearrangement uses TRBV2 and TRBJ2-7; 8 positions agree with TRBD1. The V gene end was trimmed by 8 bases and the J gene end by 4 bases; junction bases not matched to a gene: 7. CDR3 length: 13 amino acids. Germline CDR1 is SNHLY and CDR2 is FYNNEI. DNA for the CDR3: TGTGCCAGCTCATGGACAGGGAGATACGAGCAGTACTTC. This gives the protein CASSWTGRYEQYF.

This chain joins TRBV25-1 and TRBJ2-2; D not resolved. Germline V CDR1 and CDR2: MGHDK, SYGVNS. This CDR3 has 12 residues. Trimming left V 1 base short and J 5 bases short, with 2 bases between. CDR3 in amino acids: CASSELTGELFF. The CDR3 nucleotides read TGTGCCAGCAGTGAATTGACCGGGGAGCTGTTTTTT.

The table lists this clone with a few counts. The rearrangement joins TRBV27 to TRBJ1-6; D gene ambiguous. The ends were cut back, 4 bases at V and 7 bases at J, with 11 bases in the middle. The length of the CDR3 is 14 residues. Per the germline V gene, CDR1 is MNHEY and CDR2 is SMNVEV (reference sequence). The CDR3 spells CASSYGVYNSPLHF. DNA for the CDR3: TGTGCCAGCAGTTATGGGGTCTACAATTCACCCCTCCACTTT.

The V gene is TRBV6-6, the J gene TRBJ2-3; D gene ambiguous. From germline, CDR1 is MNHNY and CDR2 SVGAGI (reference sequence). Trimming took 5 bases from V and 0 from J, leaving 9 bases between them. The CDR3 has 14 residues. CDR3 amino acids: CASSLPPSTDTQYF. The DNA of the CDR3 is TGTGCCAGCAGTCTTCCTCCTAGCACAGATACGCAGTATTTT.

A few counts support this clone. In DNA, the CDR3 is TGTGCCAGCAGTCCCCGATTGGGAAACATTCAGTACTTC. It yields the protein CASSPRLGNIQYF. V is TRBV6-5 and J is TRBJ2-4; D call uncertain. Per the germline V gene, CDR1 is MNHEY and CDR2 is SVGAGI. This CDR3 is built from 13 residues. Trimming cost V 5 bases and J 6 bases, with 11 bases left between them.

J is TRBJ1-1 and V is TRBV18; 7 bases line up with TRBD1. V was pared by 4 bases and J by 4 bases, with 6 bases of the junction left unmatched. Germline CDR1 and CDR2: KGHSH and LQKENI. The CDR3 contains 14 residues. CDR3 residues: CASSQDREVTEAFF. DNA of the CDR3: TGTGCCAGCTCACAAGACAGGGAGGTCACTGAAGCTTTCTTT.

V is TRBV4-3 and J is TRBJ2-5; D tentatively reads TRBD1 or TRBD2 (5 bases each). The CDR3 has 16 residues. V was trimmed by 1 base and J by 2 bases, leaving 14 bases between them. CDR1 is LGHNA and CDR2 is YSLEER in the germline V gene. The DNA of the CDR3 is TGCGCCAGCAGCCAAGCTCCGGGACCGAATCAAGAGACCCAGTACTTC. Its translation is CASSQAPGPNQETQYF.

This clone was seen only once. J is TRBJ1-1 and V is TRBV30; 8 bases line up with TRBD1. Germline values: CDR1 GTSNPN, CDR2 SVGIG (reference sequence). With V trimmed by 5 bases and J by 4 bases, 3 bases remained unmatched. The CDR3 totals 12 residues. The CDR3 sequence: CAWDRGGTEAFF. The DNA for the CDR3 is TGTGCCTGGGACAGGGGAGGCACTGAAGCTTTCTTT. Full variable domain (remainder filled in from reference TRBV30 and TRBJ1-1): SQTIHQWPATLVQPVGSPLSLECTVEGTSNPNLYWYRQAAGRGLQLLFYSVGIGQISSEVPQNLSASRPQDRQFILSSKKLLLSDSGFYLCAWDRGGTEAFFGQGTRLTVV.

This chain connects TRBV4-3 to TRBJ1-3; D ambiguous. Germline CDR1 is LGHNA and CDR2 is YSLEER. Trimming left V 4 bases short and J 3 bases short, with 7 bases between. This CDR3 spans 13 amino acids. The CDR3: CASSPDLGNTIYF. The CDR3 bases are TGCGCCAGCAGCCCAGACCTTGGAAACACCATATATTTT.

The chain is built from TRBV6-5 and TRBJ1-2; the D gene is possibly TRBD1 (6 bases). The V end was cut by 5 bases, the J end by 0 bases, with 13 bases between. The CDR3 consists of 15 residues. Per germline, CDR1 MNHEY and CDR2 SVGAGI. The CDR3 DNA reads TGTGCCAGCAGTGGACGGGGGCTAGCTAACTATGGCTACACCTTC. Translation: CASSGRGLANYGYTF.

The chain has TRBV6-6 and TRBJ1-2; 8 nucleotides match TRBD1. The germline gives CDR1 MNHNY, CDR2 SVGAGI (reference sequence). V lost 0 bases to trimming and J lost 8 bases; unmatched junction nucleotides: 8. The CDR3 sequence is 15 residues long. The CDR3 region is CASSYSPGQGRGYTF. The CDR3 coding sequence is TGTGCCAGCAGTTACTCCCCCGGACAGGGAAGGGGCTACACCTTC.

In this sample, this clone turned up a few times. The chain carries TRBV15 and TRBJ1-1; tentatively, D is TRBD1 (6 bases). The ends were cut back, 3 bases at V and 1 base at J, with 9 bases in the middle. The CDR3 totals 14 residues. CDR1 and CDR2 (germline): LNHNV, YYDKDF (reference sequence). CDR3 region: CATSSRTANTEAFF. CDR3 DNA sequence: TGTGCCACCAGCAGTCGGACAGCGAACACTGAAGCTTTCTTT.

The chain recombines TRBV7-8 with TRBJ2-7, with D uncertain. The germline V gene encodes CDR1 SGHVS and CDR2 FQNEAQ. Deletions cut 2 bases from V and 3 bases from J, with 11 bases between. The CDR3 runs to 14 residues. The CDR3, as DNA: TGTGCCAGCAGCTTACAACCTCTAGGCTACGAGCAGTACTTC. Translating gives CASSLQPLGYEQYF.

In this sample, this clone turned up a few times. The chain is built from TRBV5-1 and TRBJ1-2; 7 bases are shared with TRBD1. Germline-derived CDR1 and CDR2 are SGHRS and YFSETQ. This CDR3 is 15 amino acids long. V lost 3 bases, J lost 4 bases, and 9 bases stayed unmatched. CDR3 protein: CASSSPEGTVYGYTF. The DNA of the CDR3 is TGCGCCAGCAGCTCCCCCGAAGGGACAGTCTATGGCTACACCTTC.

The gene calls are TRBV7-6 and TRBJ1-3; 8 positions agree with TRBD1. This CDR3 comprises 16 residues. Germline V lookup: CDR1 SGHVS, CDR2 FNYEAQ. V dropped 0 bases and J dropped 2; count of bases not matched to a gene: 3. The CDR3 DNA reads TGTGCCAGCAGCTTAGCGCGGACAGGGACTGGAAACACCATATATTTT. Residues: CASSLARTGTGNTIYF.

This clone was seen a single time. J is TRBJ1-2 and V is TRBV27, with unresolved D. The CDR3 extends over 14 amino acids. Deletions cut 3 bases from V and 0 bases from J, with 8 bases between. CDR1 and CDR2 (germline): MNHEY, SMNVEV (reference sequence). CDR3 nucleotide sequence: TGTGCCAGCAGTTTCGGTCCGTCTAACTATGGCTACACCTTC. Protein product: CASSFGPSNYGYTF.

V usage is TRBV7-9 and J usage is TRBJ1-1; a weak D match, TRBD1 (5 bases). CDR1 and CDR2 from the germline V gene are SEHNR and FQNEAQ (reference sequence). This CDR3 spans 12 amino acids. V lost 11 bases, J lost 5 bases, and 15 bases lay in between. DNA of the CDR3: TGTGCCTCGAGAGGGGAAGGGACTGAAGCTTTCTTT. Its translation: CASRGEGTEAFF. The variable domain in full, completed from reference TRBV7-9 and TRBJ1-1, reads DTGVSQNPRHKITKRGQNVTFRCDPISEHNRLYWYRQTLGQGPEFLTYFQNEAQLEKSRLLSDRFSAERPKGSFSTLEIQRTEQGDSAMYLCASRGEGTEAFFGQGTRLTVV.

The chain is built from TRBV29-1 and TRBJ1-3; possibly TRBD1 for D (5 bases). Germline-derived CDR1 and CDR2 are SQVTM and ANQGSEA. This CDR3 spans 13 amino acids. The V end was cut by 1 base, the J end by 2 bases, with 6 bases between. CDR3 sequence: CSVEVQAGNTIYF. The CDR3 DNA reads as TGCAGCGTTGAAGTACAGGCTGGAAACACCATATATTTT.

The V call is TRBV6-5, the J call TRBJ2-7; 7 bases agree with TRBD2. The V gene end was trimmed by 2 bases and the J gene end by 0 bases; junction bases not matched to a gene: 4. This CDR3 spans 15 amino acids. Germline loops: CDR1 MNHEY, CDR2 SVGAGI. CDR3 protein: CASSYVGGSSYEQYF. DNA of the CDR3: TGTGCCAGCAGTTACGTCGGGGGGAGCTCCTACGAGCAGTACTTC.